The present TCR beta chain was sequenced within a study of T-cell reconstitution after alpha-beta-depleted transplantation in children. CDR1 is SGHTA, CDR2 FQGNSA, per germline. The CDR3 spans 14 residues. The V gene lost 1 base and the J gene lost 9 bases, with 12 bases spanning the gap. Researchers prepared the TCRbeta library using unique molecular identifiers, the study reports. TCRdb ran MiXCR on the PCR reads and lists one entry per CDR3 protein. The sample shows 250,000 or so distinct CDR3 sequences, more than 20% of them seen only once. This clonotype originated in a female patient under 10 years old who had a stem cell transplant for congenital amegakaryocytic thrombocytopenia, so the T cells may come from the graft donor. The source material was PBMCs, mostly from graft donor cells, sampled 360 days after TCRalphabeta/CD19-depleted stem cell transplant. The J gene is TRBJ2-2, the V gene TRBV7-2, with D perhaps matching TRBD1 (5 bases). The CDR3 loop reads CASSLDFQGWELFF. For the CDR3, the DNA is TGTGCCAGCAGCTTAGACTTCCAGGGCTGGGAGCTGTTTTTT.